This T cell receptor beta chain was captured in a study of PD-L1 blockade in urothelial cancer. Study as a whole: Patients' histories included 0 to 3 prior chemotherapy regimens. Analyses used blood from 3 weeks (second dose) and 6 weeks after treatment start.

Germline V lookup: CDR1 MNHNS, CDR2 SASEGT. Germline trimming cut 1 base from V and 9 bases from J; bases unmatched to any gene: 3. The CDR3 is 13 amino acids. This clone showed up just once. The study enrolled patients with locally advanced or metastatic urothelial carcinoma. Synthetically made TCR analog templates were put into each PCR as spikes. Sequencing used immunoSEQ multiplex PCR; TCRdb keeps in-frame clones, though not all of them. The sample has roughly 62,000 clones, more than 65% seen once; the top ten hold about 4.5%. The chain recombines TRBV6-1 with TRBJ1-1, with TRBD1 identical over 9 bases. The TCR comes from a man between 65 and 80 years old with urothelial cancer. The specimen was PBMCs, collected around atezolizumab (anti-PD-L1) treatment. The CDR3 DNA reads as TGTGCCAGCAGTGAAGATACAGGGGGCCAAGCTTTCTTT. This encodes CASSEDTGGQAFF.